This TCR beta chain was observed in a study of T cell repertoires in cytomegalovirus infection. Study as a whole: Through public TCR beta signatures, both CMV infection and matching HLA type were indicated. Study-level findings and limits: CMV-specific TCR beta clonotypes restricted by HLA-C were the ones dominating the ex vivo response.

Using its own MiXCR run on the reads, TCRdb lists one record per CDR3 protein. The sample gives about 100,000 distinct CDR3 sequences, less than 25% of which show up once; about 39% is in the top ten. This clonotype occurred many times. Its antigen is undetermined. Germline CDR1 and CDR2: MNHEY and SMNVEV (reference sequence). This CDR3 has 13 residues. Trimming removed 6 bases at V and 4 bases at J, with 13 bases between. The clonotype originates from a human donor in good health (CMV status not recorded). Some clones in this sample may be carry-over from other donors' samples. V usage is TRBV27 and J usage is TRBJ2-7; perhaps D is TRBD1 or TRBD2 (5 bases each). The material sequenced was CD8+ T cells from PBMCs. CDR3 loop: CASSLAEGYEQYF. CDR3 DNA sequence: TGTGCCAGCAGCCTAGCCGAGGGGTACGAGCAGTACTTC.